Listed below are T cell receptor beta chains from one sample, sequenced in a study of OX40 agonist ivuxolimab in advanced cancers. Some clones are missing from TCRdb's copy, which holds only in-frame ones; the method was immunoSEQ multiplex PCR. The sample includes 90,000 to 120,000 clones, under 95% of them seen just once. The starting material was CD4+ or CD8+ T cells sorted from blood, obtained in a trial of the OX40 agonist ivuxolimab. These receptors came from an adult with an advanced solid tumor such as melanoma, head and neck, liver or kidney cancer. Each CDR3 is given with its conserved first and last residue. A D gene is named only where the DNA matches it firmly. Only some rows state a clone size, as once, few, many or a class for expanded clones.

clone size	V gene	J gene	D gene	CDR3 DNA	CDR3 protein
.	TRBV28	TRBJ1-1	.	TGTGCCAGCAGTTTATCAGGGACAAAGAAAACTGAAGCTTTCTTT	CASSLSGTKKTEAFF
.	TRBV27	TRBJ2-1	.	TGTGCCAGCACCCCGGTGGGGCTAGCGATCTACAATGAGCAGTTCTTC	CASTPVGLAIYNEQFF
.	TRBV5-4	TRBJ2-5	TRBD2	TGTGCCAGCAGCCCGGGACTAGCGGGAGGGCAAGAGACCCAGTACTTC	CASSPGLAGGQETQYF
.	TRBV7-6	TRBJ1-4	.	TGTGCCAGCAGCTCCACCAATGAAAAACTGTTTTTT	CASSSTNEKLFF
.	TRBV7-9	TRBJ2-7	TRBD2	TGTGCCAGCATAGGGGCGGGAGGGCCCCACGAGCAGTACTTC	CASIGAGGPHEQYF
.	TRBV6-5	TRBJ2-3	TRBD1	TGTGCCAGCAGTCCCGGGACAGTAAACACAGATACGCAGTATTTT	CASSPGTVNTDTQYF
.	TRBV28	TRBJ2-2	.	TGTGCCAGCCGGGGACCCGGGTCGAACACCGGGGAGCTGTTTTTT	CASRGPGSNTGELFF
.	TRBV5-6	TRBJ2-7	.	TGTGCCAGCACGCCGACTAGACAGTTGGGTGAGCAGTACTTC	CASTPTRQLGEQYF
.	TRBV11-3	TRBJ2-2	TRBD2	TGTGCCAGCAGCTATAGCGGGTCCGGGGAGCTGTTTTTT	CASSYSGSGELFF
once	TRBV19	TRBJ1-2	TRBD1	TGTGCCAGTAGTATCCCCCTAACAGGGGGGCTCGGCTACACCTTC	CASSIPLTGGLGYTF
.	TRBV7-2	TRBJ2-3	.	TGTGCCAGCAGCTTGGGCAGGACAGTCACAGATACGCAGTATTTT	CASSLGRTVTDTQYF
.	TRBV7-2	TRBJ1-5	.	TGTGCCAGCAGCTCCGGGTTTGGCAATCAGCCCCAGCATTTT	CASSSGFGNQPQHF
.	TRBV2	TRBJ1-6	.	TGTGCCAGCAGTGAAGCGAGGGGCAGAAATAATTCACCCCTCCACTTT	CASSEARGRNNSPLHF
.	TRBV6-4	TRBJ2-7	TRBD1	TGTGCCAGCAGTTATGAAGGGACAGGGGCCTACGAGCAGTACTTC	CASSYEGTGAYEQYF
.	TRBV7-6	TRBJ2-1	.	TGTGCCAGCAGCGCGGCGGACCTCGGGGTCAATGAGCAGTTCTTC	CASSAADLGVNEQFF
.	TRBV9	TRBJ2-7	TRBD1	TGTGCCAGCAGCGAAACCGGGACAGGGGACGAGCAGTACTTC	CASSETGTGDEQYF
.	TRBV19	TRBJ2-5	TRBD2	TGTGCCAGTAGTATTTGGGGACTAGCAGGAAGGGGAGAGACCCAGTACTTC	CASSIWGLAGRGETQYF
.	TRBV11-2	TRBJ1-5	TRBD1	TGTGCCAGCAGCGAACAGGGGGATAGCAATCAGCCCCAGCATTTT	CASSEQGDSNQPQHF
.	TRBV6-6	TRBJ1-6	TRBD1	TGTGCCAGCACCGACAGGGCTAATTCACCCCTCCACTTT	CASTDRANSPLHF
.	TRBV5-6	TRBJ1-2	TRBD1	TGTGCCAGCAGCTTTTGGGCAGGGGGCGGCTATGGCTACACCTTC	CASSFWAGGGYGYTF
.	TRBV6-6	TRBJ1-5	.	TGTGCCAGCAGAGCCCCGGGGCAGGGCTTCAATCAGCCCCAGCATTTT	CASRAPGQGFNQPQHF
.	TRBV14	TRBJ1-1	.	TGTGCCAGCAGCCAAGGAGCCAGGGGGAACACTGAAGCTTTCTTT	CASSQGARGNTEAFF
.	TRBV28	TRBJ2-5	TRBD2	TGTGCCAGCAGTACCCCACGCGCGGGAGGCTTAGAGACCCAGTACTTC	CASSTPRAGGLETQYF
.	TRBV6-5	TRBJ2-5	.	TGTGCCAGCAGTTCGGGGGCAACGATAGGACAAGAGACCCAGTACTTC	CASSSGATIGQETQYF
.	TRBV28	TRBJ1-2	TRBD1	TGTGCCAGCACCACCGGGACAGCGTCGTTCTATGGCTACACCTTC	CASTTGTASFYGYTF
.	TRBV7-3	TRBJ1-2	.	TGTGCCAGCAGCTTATTGCAAACAGGGACCACAAGCTACACCTTC	CASSLLQTGTTSYTF
.	TRBV6-6	TRBJ2-2	TRBD1	TGTGCCAGCAGCACGACAGGGGGGAACACCGGGGAGCTGTTTTTT	CASSTTGGNTGELFF
.	TRBV2	TRBJ1-3	.	TGTGCCAGCAGTGAGGAGGGGATGACCGTGGGAAACACCATATATTTT	CASSEEGMTVGNTIYF
.	TRBV18	TRBJ2-2	TRBD1	TGTGCCAGCTCCGGGACAGGGTACACCGGGGAGCTGTTTTTT	CASSGTGYTGELFF